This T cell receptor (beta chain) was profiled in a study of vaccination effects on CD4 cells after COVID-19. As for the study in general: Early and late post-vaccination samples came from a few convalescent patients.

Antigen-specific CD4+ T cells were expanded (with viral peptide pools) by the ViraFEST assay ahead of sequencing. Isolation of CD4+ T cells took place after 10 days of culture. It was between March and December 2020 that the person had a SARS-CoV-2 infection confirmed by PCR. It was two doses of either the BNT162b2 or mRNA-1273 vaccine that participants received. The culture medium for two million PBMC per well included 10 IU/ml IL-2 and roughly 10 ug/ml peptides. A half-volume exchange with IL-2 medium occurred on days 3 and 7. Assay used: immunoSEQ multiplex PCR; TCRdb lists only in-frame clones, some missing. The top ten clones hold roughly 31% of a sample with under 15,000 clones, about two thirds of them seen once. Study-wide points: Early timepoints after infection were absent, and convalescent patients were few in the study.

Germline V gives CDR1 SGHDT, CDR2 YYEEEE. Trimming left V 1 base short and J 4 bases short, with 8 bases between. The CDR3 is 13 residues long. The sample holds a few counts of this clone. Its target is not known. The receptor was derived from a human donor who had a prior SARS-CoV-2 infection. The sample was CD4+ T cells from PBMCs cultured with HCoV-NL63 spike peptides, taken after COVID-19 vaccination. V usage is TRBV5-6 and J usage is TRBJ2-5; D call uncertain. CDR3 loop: CASSLPGRETQYF. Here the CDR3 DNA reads TGTGCCAGCAGCTTGCCCGGACGAGAGACCCAGTACTTC.